This T cell receptor (beta chain) was identified in a study of T cell responses to AZD1222 COVID-19 vaccine. Study observations and caveats: The peak T cell response came first, and repertoires were sampled only after it.

Between the trimmed V and J ends, which lost 2 bases and 0 bases, there was a span of 13 bases. This CDR3 region has 16 residues. In germline, CDR1 is ENHRY, CDR2 SYGVKD. The repertoire was sequenced with immunoSEQ multiplex PCR; TCRdb's copy has only in-frame clones and lacks some. The sample has roughly 100,000 clones, approximately 90% seen once. Turning to this clone: The antigen remains undetermined.

The sequences come from peripheral blood, collected 28 days after the second AZD1222 dose. The gene calls are TRBV10-3 and TRBJ1-1; D uncertain. This receptor was obtained from an adult who received the AZD1222 COVID-19 vaccine. CDR3 sequence: CAISETTLQMNTEAFF. The CDR3 DNA follows: TGTGCCATCAGTGAGACAACGCTACAAATGAACACTGAAGCTTTCTTT.